The rows below give T cell receptor beta chains drawn from one sample of a study of beta chain features in type 1 diabetes. Here immunoSEQ multiplex PCR was the method, and the copy in TCRdb shows in-frame clones only, minus some. The profile shows about 48,000 clones, roughly 39% of them singletons. The sequenced sample consisted of Tregs from blood. Source of these receptors: a man aged 30 to 39 with type 1 diabetes. CDR3s include the opening cysteine and the closing phenylalanine or tryptophan. Each record gives: V gene, J gene, D gene, clone size, CDR3 protein. D genes are given only for firm matches. The size entry is marked missing in some rows and otherwise reads once, few, many or a size class.

V gene: TRBV19
J gene: -
D gene: TRBD1
clone size: few
CDR3 protein: CASSTGQGGYEQYF

V gene: TRBV18
J gene: TRBJ2-7
D gene: -
clone size: -
CDR3 protein: CASSPGSWGPYEQYF

V gene: TRBV9
J gene: TRBJ2-2
D gene: TRBD2
clone size: few
CDR3 protein: CASSVGPSGGTGELFF

V gene: TRBV5-4
J gene: -
D gene: TRBD1
clone size: -
CDR3 protein: CASRKSGTGDYEQYF

V gene: TRBV9
J gene: TRBJ2-1
D gene: -
clone size: -
CDR3 protein: CASSVATGEYNEQFF

V gene: TRBV18
J gene: TRBJ2-2
D gene: -
clone size: -
CDR3 protein: CASSPRGTGELFF

V gene: TRBV20-1
J gene: -
D gene: -
clone size: -
CDR3 protein: CSGRGSGEQYF

V gene: TRBV5-1
J gene: TRBJ2-5
D gene: -
clone size: few
CDR3 protein: CASSPSGSAIAETQYF

V gene: TRBV6-6
J gene: TRBJ2-1
D gene: TRBD2
clone size: -
CDR3 protein: CASSYLAGALYNEQFF

V gene: TRBV5-4
J gene: TRBJ2-7
D gene: -
clone size: -
CDR3 protein: CASSLASGRSVYEQYF

V gene: TRBV27
J gene: TRBJ1-2
D gene: TRBD1
clone size: few
CDR3 protein: CASSLQGDYGYTF

V gene: TRBV23-1
J gene: TRBJ1-1
D gene: -
clone size: few
CDR3 protein: CASSQDPGEGVNTEAFF

V gene: TRBV9
J gene: TRBJ2-7
D gene: -
clone size: few
CDR3 protein: CASSPRDSYEQYF

V gene: TRBV7-2
J gene: TRBJ1-1
D gene: TRBD1
clone size: few
CDR3 protein: CASSRQGGTMNTEAFF

V gene: TRBV11-2
J gene: TRBJ2-7
D gene: -
clone size: -
CDR3 protein: CASSLSGFAYEQYF

V gene: TRBV7-9
J gene: TRBJ2-1
D gene: TRBD2
clone size: -
CDR3 protein: CASSLRGRYNEQFF

V gene: TRBV28
J gene: TRBJ2-1
D gene: -
clone size: once
CDR3 protein: CASRKGVAYNEQFF

V gene: TRBV29-1
J gene: TRBJ2-1
D gene: TRBD2
clone size: -
CDR3 protein: CSARTSGVLLYEQFF

V gene: TRBV27
J gene: TRBJ2-1
D gene: TRBD2
clone size: -
CDR3 protein: CASSLSPLAVLGNEQFF

V gene: TRBV5-6
J gene: TRBJ1-3
D gene: -
clone size: -
CDR3 protein: CASSTGSAGNTIYF

V gene: TRBV30
J gene: TRBJ2-3
D gene: TRBD2
clone size: few
CDR3 protein: CAWSKGLAGSGDTQYF

V gene: TRBV28
J gene: TRBJ2-5
D gene: -
clone size: -
CDR3 protein: CASSGLPQETQYF

V gene: TRBV5-1
J gene: TRBJ2-3
D gene: -
clone size: -
CDR3 protein: CASSAGQYASTDTQYF

V gene: TRBV6-5
J gene: TRBJ2-1
D gene: TRBD1
clone size: -
CDR3 protein: CASSVQGANNEQFF

V gene: TRBV18
J gene: TRBJ2-7
D gene: TRBD1
clone size: -
CDR3 protein: CASSAGTGIYEQYF

V gene: TRBV5-1
J gene: TRBJ2-5
D gene: TRBD2
clone size: once
CDR3 protein: CASSLDGRAQETQYF